This is a list of T cell receptor beta chains from one sample in a study of T cell responses to AZD1222 COVID-19 vaccine. The data were produced by immunoSEQ multiplex PCR, yet TCRdb's version contains in-frame clones alone and is incomplete. The data show approximately 150,000 clones, with around 94% seen just once and under 6% held by the top ten. The sample was peripheral blood, taken 28 days after the second AZD1222 dose. The receptors derive from an adult who received the AZD1222 COVID-19 vaccine. Both conserved end residues are part of each CDR3. D genes are given only for firm matches. Clone size is stated in some rows and not others, as once, few, many or a class when expanded.

clone size: -; D gene: -; V gene: TRBV10-3; J gene: TRBJ1-1; CDR3 protein: CAISDTEEVTEAFF; CDR3 DNA: TGTGCCATCAGTGATACAGAGGAGGTCACTGAAGCTTTCTTT
clone size: -; D gene: -; V gene: TRBV27; J gene: TRBJ1-1; CDR3 protein: CASSFRWGNTEAFF; CDR3 DNA: TGTGCCAGCAGTTTTCGGTGGGGGAACACTGAAGCTTTCTTT
clone size: -; D gene: -; V gene: TRBV2; J gene: TRBJ1-1; CDR3 protein: CASGFGRPNTEAFF; CDR3 DNA: TGTGCCAGCGGATTCGGACGGCCAAACACTGAAGCTTTCTTT
clone size: -; D gene: -; V gene: TRBV5-8; J gene: TRBJ1-2; CDR3 protein: CASSLAGTVFLGGYTF; CDR3 DNA: TGTGCCAGCAGCTTGGCCGGGACCGTCTTTCTAGGGGGCTACACCTTC
clone size: many; D gene: -; V gene: TRBV19; J gene: TRBJ1-1; CDR3 protein: CASSPVYMNTEAFF; CDR3 DNA: TGTGCCAGTAGCCCCGTATACATGAACACTGAAGCTTTCTTT
clone size: -; D gene: -; V gene: TRBV2; J gene: TRBJ1-5; CDR3 protein: CASTDQVYQPQHF; CDR3 DNA: TGTGCCAGCACAGACCAGGTCTACCAGCCCCAGCATTTT
clone size: -; D gene: -; V gene: TRBV9; J gene: TRBJ2-1; CDR3 protein: CASSVGNLSGDDEQFF; CDR3 DNA: TGTGCCAGCAGCGTAGGAAACCTGTCGGGAGACGATGAGCAGTTCTTC
clone size: -; D gene: -; V gene: TRBV6-9; J gene: TRBJ2-7; CDR3 protein: CASSSQRCDEQYF; CDR3 DNA: TGTGCCAGCAGTTCTCAGAGATGCGACGAGCAGTACTTC
clone size: -; D gene: TRBD1; V gene: TRBV2; J gene: TRBJ1-2; CDR3 protein: CASSITGARGYTF; CDR3 DNA: TGTGCCAGCAGTATAACAGGGGCTCGCGGCTACACCTTC
clone size: few; D gene: -; V gene: TRBV29-1; J gene: TRBJ2-7; CDR3 protein: CSVALGVSEQYF; CDR3 DNA: TGCAGCGTAGCTTTGGGGGTCTCCGAGCAGTACTTC
clone size: -; D gene: -; V gene: TRBV4-3; J gene: TRBJ1-5; CDR3 protein: CASSQDVTARTWYSNQPQHF; CDR3 DNA: TGCGCCAGCAGCCAAGATGTTACGGCTCGAACATGGTATAGCAATCAGCCCCAGCATTTT
clone size: once; D gene: -; V gene: TRBV7-9; J gene: TRBJ1-2; CDR3 protein: CASSRGGTYHGYTF; CDR3 DNA: TGTGCCAGCAGCCGCGGGGGGACTTACCATGGCTACACCTTC
clone size: -; D gene: TRBD2; V gene: TRBV27; J gene: TRBJ2-1; CDR3 protein: CASSLGSGRVLAGLNEQFF; CDR3 DNA: TGTGCCAGCAGTTTAGGTAGCGGGAGGGTTTTGGCCGGCCTCAATGAGCAGTTCTTC
clone size: -; D gene: -; V gene: TRBV28; J gene: TRBJ2-3; CDR3 protein: CASMGSFRDTQYF; CDR3 DNA: TGTGCCAGCATGGGATCTTTCAGGGATACGCAGTATTTT
clone size: -; D gene: -; V gene: TRBV9; J gene: TRBJ2-2; CDR3 protein: CASSPRTENTGELFF; CDR3 DNA: TGTGCCAGCAGCCCCCGGACAGAAAACACCGGGGAGCTGTTTTTT
clone size: -; D gene: -; V gene: TRBV12-3/TRBV12-4; J gene: TRBJ1-1; CDR3 protein: CASSFNLIGEAFF; CDR3 DNA: TGTGCCAGCAGTTTTAATCTTATCGGTGAAGCTTTCTTT
clone size: -; D gene: -; V gene: TRBV18; J gene: TRBJ2-2; CDR3 protein: CASSPYEASNTGELFF; CDR3 DNA: TGTGCCAGCTCACCATACGAGGCTTCGAACACCGGGGAGCTGTTTTTT
clone size: few; D gene: TRBD1; V gene: TRBV13; J gene: TRBJ1-2; CDR3 protein: CASSPHGRTGNYGYTF; CDR3 DNA: TGTGCCAGCAGTCCCCATGGGCGGACAGGGAACTATGGCTACACCTTC
clone size: -; D gene: TRBD2; V gene: TRBV7-2; J gene: TRBJ2-1; CDR3 protein: CASSFLAGGHNEQFF; CDR3 DNA: TGTGCCAGCAGCTTTCTAGCGGGAGGCCACAATGAGCAGTTCTTC
clone size: -; D gene: -; V gene: TRBV6-5; J gene: TRBJ1-1; CDR3 protein: CASSYARGAEAFF; CDR3 DNA: TGTGCCAGCAGTTACGCCCGAGGGGCTGAAGCTTTCTTT
clone size: -; D gene: TRBD1; V gene: TRBV29-1; J gene: TRBJ2-7; CDR3 protein: CSVGYGTGRYEQYF; CDR3 DNA: TGCAGCGTTGGATACGGGACAGGGAGGTACGAGCAGTACTTC
clone size: -; D gene: -; V gene: TRBV24-1; J gene: TRBJ2-3; CDR3 protein: CATSDTDKAQYF; CDR3 DNA: TGTGCCACCAGTGATACCGACAAAGCGCAGTATTTT
clone size: -; D gene: -; V gene: TRBV5-6; J gene: TRBJ2-7; CDR3 protein: CASSRWYGEQYF; CDR3 DNA: TGTGCCAGCAGTCGGTGGTATGGGGAGCAGTACTTC
clone size: -; D gene: -; V gene: TRBV5-5; J gene: TRBJ2-1; CDR3 protein: CASSLGHKATEQFF; CDR3 DNA: TGTGCCAGCAGCTTGGGGCACAAGGCCACTGAGCAGTTCTTC
clone size: -; D gene: -; V gene: TRBV11-3; J gene: TRBJ2-2; CDR3 protein: CASSSGRGRVTGELFF; CDR3 DNA: TGTGCCAGCAGCTCGGGCAGGGGGAGGGTCACCGGGGAGCTGTTTTTT
clone size: once; D gene: -; V gene: TRBV7-7; J gene: TRBJ2-5; CDR3 protein: CASSPGVSGQETQYF; CDR3 DNA: TGTGCCAGCAGCCCGGGGGTTAGCGGTCAAGAGACCCAGTACTTC
clone size: -; D gene: -; V gene: TRBV7-9; J gene: TRBJ1-1; CDR3 protein: CASSLNGEAFF; CDR3 DNA: TGTGCCAGCAGCTTAAATGGTGAAGCTTTCTTT
clone size: -; D gene: -; V gene: TRBV28; J gene: TRBJ1-2; CDR3 protein: CASSLVQGFDGYTF; CDR3 DNA: TGTGCCAGCAGTTTGGTACAGGGATTTGACGGCTACACCTTC
clone size: -; D gene: -; V gene: TRBV18; J gene: TRBJ1-1; CDR3 protein: CASSVQGEAFF; CDR3 DNA: TGTGCCAGCTCAGTACAGGGTGAAGCTTTCTTT
clone size: -; D gene: -; V gene: TRBV6-1; J gene: TRBJ2-7; CDR3 protein: CASSEYSGVSYEQYF; CDR3 DNA: TGTGCCAGCAGTGAATACAGCGGAGTCTCCTACGAGCAGTACTTC
clone size: -; D gene: -; V gene: TRBV18; J gene: TRBJ1-6; CDR3 protein: CASAPPANSPLHF; CDR3 DNA: TGTGCCAGCGCCCCTCCTGCTAATTCACCCCTCCACTTT
clone size: -; D gene: -; V gene: TRBV4-2; J gene: TRBJ2-2; CDR3 protein: CASSKSTGELFF; CDR3 DNA: TGTGCCAGCAGCAAGAGTACCGGGGAGCTGTTTTTT
clone size: -; D gene: -; V gene: TRBV11-1; J gene: TRBJ2-7; CDR3 protein: CASSSGLAYEQYF; CDR3 DNA: TGTGCCAGCAGCTCAGGACTCGCCTACGAGCAGTACTTC
clone size: -; D gene: TRBD2; V gene: TRBV28; J gene: TRBJ2-7; CDR3 protein: CASTPGTSGSYEQYF; CDR3 DNA: TGTGCCAGCACCCCGGGGACTAGCGGGAGCTACGAGCAGTACTTC
clone size: -; D gene: -; V gene: TRBV6-2/TRBV6-3; J gene: TRBJ2-5; CDR3 protein: CASSPTGSRREVVETQYF; CDR3 DNA: TGTGCCAGCAGCCCGACAGGCTCCCGCCGGGAGGTAGTCGAGACCCAGTACTTC
clone size: -; D gene: -; V gene: TRBV27; J gene: TRBJ1-1; CDR3 protein: CASSSARAEAFF; CDR3 DNA: TGTGCCAGCAGTTCCGCTCGGGCTGAAGCTTTCTTT
clone size: -; D gene: -; V gene: TRBV7-3; J gene: TRBJ2-7; CDR3 protein: CASSPDSGNPYEQYF; CDR3 DNA: TGTGCCAGCAGCCCGGACAGCGGGAACCCCTACGAGCAGTACTTC
clone size: once; D gene: TRBD1; V gene: TRBV24-1; J gene: TRBJ2-7; CDR3 protein: CATSDPRTGLGEQYF; CDR3 DNA: TGTGCCACCAGTGACCCACGGACAGGGCTGGGCGAGCAGTACTTC
clone size: -; D gene: TRBD1; V gene: TRBV18; J gene: TRBJ2-7; CDR3 protein: CASSPSLGTGPYEQYF; CDR3 DNA: TGTGCCAGCTCACCGTCCCTCGGGACAGGACCCTACGAGCAGTACTTC
clone size: -; D gene: TRBD1; V gene: TRBV10-1; J gene: TRBJ1-2; CDR3 protein: CARSTGTDSHYGYTF; CDR3 DNA: TGCGCCCGCTCCACCGGGACAGATTCCCACTATGGCTACACCTTC
clone size: -; D gene: TRBD1; V gene: TRBV4-1; J gene: TRBJ1-6; CDR3 protein: CASKALGQNSPLHF; CDR3 DNA: TGCGCCAGCAAAGCGTTGGGACAGAATTCACCCCTCCACTTT
clone size: -; D gene: -; V gene: TRBV3-1/TRBV3-2; J gene: TRBJ2-1; CDR3 protein: CASSQEGAHNEQFF; CDR3 DNA: TGTGCCAGCAGCCAAGAGGGGGCGCACAATGAGCAGTTCTTC
clone size: -; D gene: TRBD2; V gene: TRBV5-1; J gene: TRBJ2-7; CDR3 protein: CASRRDLSGSSYEQYF; CDR3 DNA: TGCGCCAGCCGTAGGGACCTTAGCGGGAGTTCCTACGAGCAGTACTTC
clone size: -; D gene: TRBD1; V gene: TRBV28; J gene: TRBJ1-1; CDR3 protein: CATLRQGAFF; CDR3 DNA: TGTGCCACCCTAAGACAGGGGGCTTTCTTT
clone size: -; D gene: -; V gene: TRBV3-1/TRBV3-2; J gene: TRBJ2-4; CDR3 protein: CASSPGSGALAKNIQYF; CDR3 DNA: TGTGCCAGCAGCCCAGGGAGCGGAGCCCTAGCCAAAAACATTCAGTACTTC
clone size: -; D gene: -; V gene: TRBV11-2; J gene: TRBJ2-1; CDR3 protein: CASSLAHTYNEQFF; CDR3 DNA: TGTGCCAGCAGCTTAGCCCATACCTACAATGAGCAGTTCTTC
clone size: -; D gene: -; V gene: TRBV10-3; J gene: TRBJ2-7; CDR3 protein: CAISEAETYEQYF; CDR3 DNA: TGTGCCATCAGTGAGGCAGAAACCTACGAGCAGTACTTC
clone size: -; D gene: TRBD2; V gene: TRBV6-2/TRBV6-3; J gene: TRBJ2-5; CDR3 protein: CASSRPWGEGETQYF; CDR3 DNA: TGTGCCAGCAGCCGGCCCTGGGGGGAGGGAGAGACCCAGTACTTC
clone size: -; D gene: -; V gene: TRBV4-2; J gene: TRBJ1-2; CDR3 protein: CASSQGAGINYGYTF; CDR3 DNA: TGTGCCAGCAGCCAAGGGGCAGGGATAAACTATGGCTACACCTTC
clone size: -; D gene: TRBD1; V gene: TRBV4-1; J gene: TRBJ2-7; CDR3 protein: CASSQGASGQGAYEQYF; CDR3 DNA: TGCGCCAGCAGCCAAGGGGCGTCGGGACAGGGGGCATACGAGCAGTACTTC
clone size: once; D gene: -; V gene: TRBV7-8; J gene: TRBJ2-7; CDR3 protein: CASSAPGLGGYEQYF; CDR3 DNA: TGTGCCAGCAGCGCGCCCGGACTAGGGGGGTACGAGCAGTACTTC
clone size: once; D gene: TRBD1; V gene: TRBV27; J gene: TRBJ2-1; CDR3 protein: CASSFGTDYLYNEQFF; CDR3 DNA: TGTGCCAGCAGTTTCGGGACAGACTACCTATACAATGAGCAGTTCTTC
clone size: -; D gene: -; V gene: TRBV6-6; J gene: TRBJ1-1; CDR3 protein: CASSYSSITEAFF; CDR3 DNA: TGTGCCAGCAGTTACTCTTCCATTACTGAAGCTTTCTTT
clone size: -; D gene: -; V gene: TRBV10-3; J gene: TRBJ2-3; CDR3 protein: CAVRGTTGDTQYF; CDR3 DNA: TGTGCCGTTCGCGGGACGACCGGGGATACGCAGTATTTT
clone size: -; D gene: -; V gene: TRBV27; J gene: TRBJ2-1; CDR3 protein: CASSRSGSYNEQFF; CDR3 DNA: TGTGCCAGCAGTCGTAGCGGCTCCTACAATGAGCAGTTCTTC